This entry features one TCR beta chain sequence. A much larger clone sits a single nucleotide away, making a read error possible. The data stem from a study of tumor-infiltrating lymphocytes in primary liver carcinoma. Study context: Patients diagnosed with primary liver carcinoma received treatment through surgical resection. Those enrolled were patients of both sexes, who were aged 30 to 69 years.

In addition to blood RNA drawn from unsorted whole blood, germline DNA was extracted. No patient had received treatment, and all had chronic HBV infection. Germline loops: CDR1 MNHNY, CDR2 SVGAGI (reference sequence). This CDR3 spans 11 amino acids. The template, 450 to 650 ng total RNA, yielded TCR beta cDNA made with a constant-region primer. Libraries covering TCR beta were generated through three nested multiplex PCR rounds (using a slightly modified ARM-PCR). Primers for the first two PCR rounds were TRBV1-TRBV30 forward primers and a C-beta reverse primer (about 10 cycles per round). TCRdb independently ran MiXCR on the multiplex PCR reads; one entry per CDR3 protein. The sample carries 250,000 to 400,000 distinct CDR3 sequences, 55% to 65% recorded once.

V usage is TRBV6-6 and J usage is TRBJ2-3, with D perhaps matching TRBD1 (5 bases). Material for sequencing was peripheral blood. The sequence derives from a man in his forties or fifties with primary liver carcinoma and hepatitis B virus infection. The CDR3: CVSSDRDTQYF. DNA of the CDR3: TGTGTCAGCAGCGACAGAGATACGCAGTATTTT.